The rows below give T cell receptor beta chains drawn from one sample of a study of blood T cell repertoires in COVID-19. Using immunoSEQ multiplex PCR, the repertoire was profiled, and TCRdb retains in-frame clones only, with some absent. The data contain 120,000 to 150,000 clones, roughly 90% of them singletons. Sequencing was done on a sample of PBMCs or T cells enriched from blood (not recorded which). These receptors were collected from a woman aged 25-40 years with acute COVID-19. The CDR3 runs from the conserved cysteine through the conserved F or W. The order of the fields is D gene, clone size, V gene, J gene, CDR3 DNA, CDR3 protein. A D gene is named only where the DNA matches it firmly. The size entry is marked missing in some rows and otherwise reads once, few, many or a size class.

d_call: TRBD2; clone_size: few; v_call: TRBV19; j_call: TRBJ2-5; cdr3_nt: TGTGCCAGTAGTAGCGGGAGAGAGACCCAGTACTTC; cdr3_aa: CASSSGRETQYF
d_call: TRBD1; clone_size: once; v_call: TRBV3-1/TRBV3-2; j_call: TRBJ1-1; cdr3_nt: TGTGCCAGCAGCTCGGGACAGTTTGAAGCTTTCTTT; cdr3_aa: CASSSGQFEAFF
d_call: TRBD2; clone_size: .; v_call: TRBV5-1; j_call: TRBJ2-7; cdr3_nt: TGCGCCAGCACCCTAGCGGGAGGGCCATTTTCCCACGAGCAGTACTTC; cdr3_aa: CASTLAGGPFSHEQYF
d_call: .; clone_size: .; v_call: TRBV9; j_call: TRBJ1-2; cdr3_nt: TGTGCCAGCAGCGTAGCTGACCGGGAGTATGGTGGCTACACCTTC; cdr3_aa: CASSVADREYGGYTF
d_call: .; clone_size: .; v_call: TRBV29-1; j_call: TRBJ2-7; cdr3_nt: TGCAGCGTTATCGACACCTCCTACGAGCAGTACTTC; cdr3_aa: CSVIDTSYEQYF
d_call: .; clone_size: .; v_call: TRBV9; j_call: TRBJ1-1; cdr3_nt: TGTGCCAGCAGCCTTTCAGGGTTAGGTGAAGCTTTCTTT; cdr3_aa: CASSLSGLGEAFF
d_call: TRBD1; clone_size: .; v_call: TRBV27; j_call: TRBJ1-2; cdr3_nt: TGTGCCAGCAGCCCCCGGGACAGACCTTTTAACTATGGCTACACCTTC; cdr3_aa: CASSPRDRPFNYGYTF
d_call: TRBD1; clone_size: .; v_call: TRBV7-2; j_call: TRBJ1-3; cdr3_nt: TGTGCCAGCCCAGCTAATCCCAGGGTGGACAGGGCGAACGGAAACACCATATATTTT; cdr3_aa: CASPANPRVDRANGNTIYF
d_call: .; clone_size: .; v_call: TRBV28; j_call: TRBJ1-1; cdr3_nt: TGTGCCAGCGGTCGGTCGAACACTGAAGCTTTCTTT; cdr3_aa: CASGRSNTEAFF
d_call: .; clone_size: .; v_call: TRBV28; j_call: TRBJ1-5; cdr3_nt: TGTGCCAGCAGTTTAATAGGGGAAGGGCCCCAGCATTTT; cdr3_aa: CASSLIGEGPQHF
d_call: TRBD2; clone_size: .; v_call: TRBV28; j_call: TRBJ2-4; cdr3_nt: TGTGCCAGCAGTTTGCGGGACTATTACGTAGCCAAAAACATTCAGTACTTC; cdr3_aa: CASSLRDYYVAKNIQYF
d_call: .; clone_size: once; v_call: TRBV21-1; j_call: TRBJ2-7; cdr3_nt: TGTGCCAGCAGCAAATTGGAACAGGGGCACAGCTACGAGCAGTACTTC; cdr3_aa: CASSKLEQGHSYEQYF
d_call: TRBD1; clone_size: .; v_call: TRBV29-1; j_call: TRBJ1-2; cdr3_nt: TGCAGCGTCCTGGGGGACAGTGCCTATGGCTACACCTTC; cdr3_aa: CSVLGDSAYGYTF
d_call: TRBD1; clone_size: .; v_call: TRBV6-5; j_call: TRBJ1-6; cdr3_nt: TGTGCCAGCAGTTACGACAGGGTCGGTTCACCCCTCCACTTT; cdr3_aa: CASSYDRVGSPLHF
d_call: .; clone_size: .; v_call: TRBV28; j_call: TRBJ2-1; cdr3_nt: TGTGCCAGCACCTATCCCTCCTACAATGAGCAGTTCTTC; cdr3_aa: CASTYPSYNEQFF
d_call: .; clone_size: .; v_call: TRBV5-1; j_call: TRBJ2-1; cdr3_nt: TGCGCCAGCAGCCTGACGGGGGTGAGTGCAAATGAGCAGTTCTTC; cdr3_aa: CASSLTGVSANEQFF
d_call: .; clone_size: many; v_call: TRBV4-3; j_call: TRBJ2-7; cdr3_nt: TGCGCCAGCAGCCAAGATCAAGGTGATAGCGGCTACGAGCAGTACTTC; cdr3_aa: CASSQDQGDSGYEQYF
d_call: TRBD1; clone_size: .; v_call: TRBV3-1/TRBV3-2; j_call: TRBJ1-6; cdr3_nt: TGTGCCAGCAGCGAGGGGGCAGGGTACGGTTCACCCCTCCACTTT; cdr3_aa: CASSEGAGYGSPLHF
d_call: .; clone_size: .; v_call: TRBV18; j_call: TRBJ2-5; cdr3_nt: TGTGCCAGCTCACCGAACCAGGATGAGACCCAGTACTTC; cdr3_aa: CASSPNQDETQYF
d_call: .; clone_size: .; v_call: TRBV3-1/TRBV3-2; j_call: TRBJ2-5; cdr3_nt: TGTGCCAGCAGCCTCCTAGAGACCCAGTACTTC; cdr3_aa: CASSLLETQYF
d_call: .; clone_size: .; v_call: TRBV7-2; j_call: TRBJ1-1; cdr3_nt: TGTGCCAGCAGCTTTAGTAGGGGATGGACTGAAGCTTTCTTT; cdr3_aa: CASSFSRGWTEAFF
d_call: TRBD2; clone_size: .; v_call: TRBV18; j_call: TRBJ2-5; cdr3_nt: TGTGCCAGCTCTCGGATGCGGGGAGGGGAGACCCAGTACTTC; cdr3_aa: CASSRMRGGETQYF
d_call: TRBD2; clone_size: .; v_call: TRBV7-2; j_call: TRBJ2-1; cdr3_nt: TGTGCCAGCAGCACCCCGACTAGCGGGAGGGGCTCCTACAATGAGCAGTTCTTC; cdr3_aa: CASSTPTSGRGSYNEQFF
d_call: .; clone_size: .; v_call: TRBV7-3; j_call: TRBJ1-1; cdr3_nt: TGTGCCAGCAGCTTCTCTTGGGCCCCGAACACTGAAGCTTTCTTT; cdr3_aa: CASSFSWAPNTEAFF
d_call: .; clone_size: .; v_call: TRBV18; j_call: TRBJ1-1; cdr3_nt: TGTGCCAGCTCACCGAGGGGCGGGAAGACTGAAGCTTTCTTT; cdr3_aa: CASSPRGGKTEAFF
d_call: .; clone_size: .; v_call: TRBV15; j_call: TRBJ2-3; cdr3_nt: TGTGCCACCAGCAGAGGGGGAGCGGGTCCTGTGACAGATACGCAGTATTTT; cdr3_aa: CATSRGGAGPVTDTQYF
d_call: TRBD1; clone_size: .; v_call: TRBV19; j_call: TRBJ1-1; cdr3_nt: TGTGCCAGTAGGGCGGGGACAGGAAGATACACTGAAGCTTTCTTT; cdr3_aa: CASRAGTGRYTEAFF
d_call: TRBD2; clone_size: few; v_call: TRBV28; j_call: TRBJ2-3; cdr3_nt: TGTGCCAGCAGTTTACTAGCGGGAGGCACAGATACGCAGTATTTT; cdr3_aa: CASSLLAGGTDTQYF
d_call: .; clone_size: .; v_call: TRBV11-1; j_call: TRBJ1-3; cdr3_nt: TGTGCCAGCAGCGACAGACCCCGCGGAAACACCATATATTTT; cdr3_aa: CASSDRPRGNTIYF
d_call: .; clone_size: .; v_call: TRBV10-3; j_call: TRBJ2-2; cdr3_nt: TGTGCCACCTCAGTCGGGGTAAACACCGGGGAGCTGTTTTTT; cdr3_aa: CATSVGVNTGELFF
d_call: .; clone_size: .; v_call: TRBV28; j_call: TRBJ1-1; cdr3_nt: TGTGCCAGCAGTTTCCGCCACAAACCTGAAGCTTTCTTT; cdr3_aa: CASSFRHKPEAFF
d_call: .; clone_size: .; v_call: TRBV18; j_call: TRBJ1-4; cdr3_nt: TGTGCCAGCTCACCACCCGGGGGGGGACGTGAAAAACTGTTTTTT; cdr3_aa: CASSPPGGGREKLFF
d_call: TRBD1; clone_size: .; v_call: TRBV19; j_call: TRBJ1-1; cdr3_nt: TGTGCCAGTAGGGACAGGGTCACTGAAGCTTTCTTT; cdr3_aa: CASRDRVTEAFF
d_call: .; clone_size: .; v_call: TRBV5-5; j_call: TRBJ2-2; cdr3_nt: TGTGCCAGCAGCCCGCGACAGGCCACTAACACCGGGGAGCTGTTTTTT; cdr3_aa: CASSPRQATNTGELFF
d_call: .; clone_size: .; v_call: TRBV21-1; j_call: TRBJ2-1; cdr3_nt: TGTGCCAGCAGCCTCGACTGGGACAATGAGCAGTTCTTC; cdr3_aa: CASSLDWDNEQFF
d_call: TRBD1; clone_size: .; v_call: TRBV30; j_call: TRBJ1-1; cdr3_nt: TGTGCCGGAAGGGGGCATGGCACTGAAGCTTTCTTT; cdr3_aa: CAGRGHGTEAFF
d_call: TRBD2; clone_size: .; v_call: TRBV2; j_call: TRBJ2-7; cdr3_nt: TGTGCCAGCAGTTCGACTAGCGGGAGACCAAGCTCCTACGAGCAGTACTTC; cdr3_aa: CASSSTSGRPSSYEQYF
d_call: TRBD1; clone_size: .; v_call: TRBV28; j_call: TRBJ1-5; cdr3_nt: TGTGCCAGCAGTGTCCCCGAGGACAGGGGGAAAGCACGCGGCAATCAGCCCCAGCATTTT; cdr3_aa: CASSVPEDRGKARGNQPQHF
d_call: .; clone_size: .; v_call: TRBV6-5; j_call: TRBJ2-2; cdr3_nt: TGTGCCAGCAGTTACTCGACTAATCCCAACACCGGGGAGCTGTTTTTT; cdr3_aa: CASSYSTNPNTGELFF
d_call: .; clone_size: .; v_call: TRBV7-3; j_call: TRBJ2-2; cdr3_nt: TGTGCCAGCAGCCGGACTCGTGCCGGGGAGCTGTTTTTT; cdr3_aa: CASSRTRAGELFF